A selection of T cell receptor beta chains follows, all from one sample in a study of blood T cell repertoires in COVID-19. The table came from immunoSEQ multiplex PCR; TCRdb's copy has only in-frame clones and leaves some out. This sample carries about 99,000 clones, over 75% of them seen once, and the ten largest clones take approximately 6.2%. The sample was peripheral blood. Receptor source: a human donor in a cohort sampled during active COVID-19. The CDR3 runs from the conserved cysteine through the conserved F or W. D genes are given only for firm matches. Size is stated for part of the rows, as once, few or many counts, or as a class when the clone is expanded.

TRBJ1-4	NA	NA	TRBV4-1	CASNKVTGYNEKLFF	TGCGCCAGCAATAAAGTAACAGGATATAATGAAAAACTGTTTTTT
TRBJ2-1	NA	NA	TRBV5-1	CASSLRADQYNEQFF	TGCGCCAGCAGCTTAAGAGCGGATCAATACAATGAGCAGTTCTTC
TRBJ2-4	NA	NA	TRBV7-3	CASSLESGKIQYF	TGTGCCAGCAGCTTGGAGTCAGGGAAGATTCAGTACTTC
TRBJ1-3	NA	NA	TRBV7-8	CASSTRRGNTIYF	TGTGCCAGCAGCACCAGGAGGGGAAACACCATATATTTT
TRBJ1-4	NA	NA	TRBV6-5	CASRQQGLREKLFF	TGTGCCAGCAGACAACAGGGACTACGAGAAAAACTGTTTTTT
TRBJ2-1	NA	NA	TRBV7-2	CASSLRAVLNEQFF	TGTGCCAGCAGCTTAAGAGCGGTCCTCAATGAGCAGTTCTTC
TRBJ2-5	NA	TRBD2	TRBV15	CATSSPTSGRAQETQYF	TGTGCCACCAGCAGTCCGACTAGCGGGAGGGCCCAAGAGACCCAGTACTTC
TRBJ2-7	few	NA	TRBV30	CACRQTYEQYF	TGTGCCTGCAGACAAACCTACGAGCAGTACTTC
TRBJ2-7	NA	TRBD1	TRBV5-4	CASRQDAGTGSSYEQYF	TGTGCCAGCAGACAAGACGCCGGGACAGGGAGCTCCTACGAGCAGTACTTC
TRBJ2-1	once	NA	TRBV5-4	CASSWDSGRYNEQFF	TGTGCCAGCAGCTGGGACTCCGGCCGCTACAATGAGCAGTTCTTC
TRBJ2-2	NA	NA	TRBV21-1	CASSKDKGIQKNTGELFF	TGTGCCAGCAGCAAAGATAAGGGGATCCAGAAGAACACCGGGGAGCTGTTTTTT
TRBJ2-5	NA	TRBD2	TRBV9	CASSVGGGGNPQETQYF	TGTGCCAGCAGCGTAGGGGGCGGGGGAAACCCCCAAGAGACCCAGTACTTC
TRBJ2-4	NA	TRBD2	TRBV2	CASSYGLAGGYKNIQYF	TGTGCCAGCAGTTACGGACTAGCGGGAGGGTACAAAAACATTCAGTACTTC
TRBJ2-7	NA	NA	TRBV7-2	CASSLDGGQGREQYF	TGTGCCAGCAGCTTAGATGGAGGGCAGGGCCGGGAGCAGTACTTC
TRBJ2-7	NA	TRBD2	TRBV10-3	CAISEGLAGGYEQYF	TGTGCCATCAGTGAGGGACTAGCGGGAGGCTACGAGCAGTACTTC
TRBJ2-2	NA	NA	TRBV24-1	CATSDPTPLNTGELFF	TGTGCCACCAGTGATCCCACTCCTTTGAACACCGGGGAGCTGTTTTTT
TRBJ2-1	NA	NA	TRBV5-1	CASSLVTRSSYNEQFF	TGCGCCAGCAGCTTGGTTACGAGAAGCTCCTACAATGAGCAGTTCTTC
TRBJ1-2	NA	NA	TRBV14	CASSQTDRLVYGYTF	TGTGCCAGCAGCCAAACCGACAGGCTCGTCTATGGCTACACCTTC
TRBJ2-7	NA	TRBD2	TRBV7-2	CASTAGGALNAGEQYF	TGTGCCAGCACCGCGGGGGGAGCCTTAAACGCGGGAGAGCAGTACTTC
TRBJ1-2	NA	NA	TRBV24-1	CATSVLRGNNYGYTF	TGTGCCACCAGTGTATTAAGAGGGAACAACTATGGCTACACCTTC
TRBJ2-3	NA	NA	TRBV5-4	CASSSMTFTDTQYF	TGTGCCAGCAGCTCGATGACATTCACAGATACGCAGTATTTT
TRBJ1-3	NA	TRBD1	TRBV2	CASRQGQSGNTIYF	TGTGCCAGCAGACAGGGGCAATCTGGAAACACCATATATTTT
TRBJ2-7	NA	NA	TRBV7-9	CASSLVDYEQYF	TGTGCCAGCAGCTTAGTAGACTACGAGCAGTACTTC
TRBJ2-5	NA	NA	TRBV7-7	CASSLGGGGETTQYF	TGTGCTAGCAGCTTAGGTGGAGGGGGGGAGACGACCCAGTACTTC
TRBJ2-3	NA	TRBD2	TRBV5-1	CASSKLAGGGTDTQYF	TGCGCCAGCAGCAAACTAGCGGGGGGTGGCACAGATACGCAGTATTTT
TRBJ2-5	NA	TRBD2	TRBV28	CASSLYSGGQETQYF	TGTGCCAGCAGTTTATATAGCGGGGGCCAAGAGACCCAGTACTTC
TRBJ2-5	NA	NA	TRBV3-1/TRBV3-2	CASSRGRTQYF	TGTGCCAGCAGCCGCGGGCGGACCCAGTACTTC
TRBJ1-5	NA	NA	TRBV6-5	CASSLEFDQPQHF	TGTGCCAGCAGCCTTGAGTTTGATCAGCCCCAGCATTTT
TRBJ2-7	NA	TRBD2	TRBV4-1	CASSQDWLAGVLSYEQYF	TGCGCCAGCAGCCAAGATTGGCTGGCGGGGGTACTTTCCTACGAGCAGTACTTC
TRBJ2-5	NA	NA	TRBV29-1	CSVDAGVWYQETQYF	TGCAGCGTTGACGCCGGAGTATGGTACCAAGAGACCCAGTACTTC
TRBJ1-3	NA	NA	TRBV6-5	CASSRAPYSGNTIYF	TGTGCCAGCAGCCGAGCCCCCTACTCTGGAAACACCATATATTTT
TRBJ1-2	NA	NA	TRBV12-3/TRBV12-4	CASSFGQGNGYTF	TGTGCCAGCAGTTTTGGCCAGGGGAATGGCTACACCTTC
TRBJ2-2	NA	TRBD1	TRBV7-8	CASSSGTENTGELFF	TGTGCCAGCAGCTCCGGGACAGAGAACACCGGGGAGCTGTTTTTT
TRBJ1-1	NA	NA	TRBV1	CTSSQVDRDSPLDTEAFF	TGCACCAGCAGCCAAGTCGACAGGGATTCCCCCCTCGACACTGAAGCTTTCTTT
TRBJ2-1	once	NA	TRBV29-1	CSVESGTSHYNEQFF	TGCAGCGTGGAATCAGGGACTTCACATTACAATGAGCAGTTCTTC
TRBJ2-2	NA	NA	TRBV10-1	CASSEVTGMNTGELFF	TGCGCCAGCAGTGAGGTTACCGGGATGAACACCGGGGAGCTGTTTTTT
TRBJ2-3	once	NA	TRBV6-5	CASTKLNSDTQYF	TGTGCCAGTACTAAGTTAAACTCGGATACGCAGTATTTT
TRBJ2-5	few	NA	TRBV7-8	CASSSNRFLGQETQYF	TGTGCCAGCAGCTCCAACAGGTTCTTAGGCCAAGAGACCCAGTACTTC
TRBJ1-4	NA	NA	TRBV9	CASSVDGGLGEKLFF	TGTGCCAGCAGCGTAGATGGGGGGTTGGGTGAAAAACTGTTTTTT
TRBJ1-2	NA	TRBD1	TRBV5-6	CASSGTGVSGYTF	TGTGCCAGCAGCGGGACAGGGGTTAGTGGCTACACCTTC
TRBJ1-1	NA	NA	TRBV5-1	CASSLANIGQLNTEAFF	TGCGCCAGCAGCTTGGCCAATATCGGACAGCTGAACACTGAAGCTTTCTTT
TRBJ2-1	once	TRBD2	TRBV19	CASSIGLAGDSEQFF	TGTGCCAGTAGTATCGGGCTAGCGGGAGATAGTGAGCAGTTCTTC
TRBJ2-3	once	TRBD2	TRBV9	CASSEIAGSTDTQYF	TGTGCCAGCAGCGAGATAGCGGGGAGCACAGATACGCAGTATTTT
TRBJ1-4	NA	NA	TRBV5-1	CASSFVGEDHEKLFF	TGCGCCAGCAGCTTTGTGGGCGAAGATCATGAAAAACTGTTTTTT
TRBJ2-3	NA	TRBD1	TRBV19	CASGQGYTDTQYF	TGTGCCAGTGGACAGGGATACACAGATACGCAGTATTTT
TRBJ1-2	NA	NA	TRBV7-2	CASSLAGSGGYTF	TGTGCCAGCAGCTTAGCTGGGAGTGGTGGCTACACCTTC
TRBJ2-3	once	TRBD1	TRBV7-3	CASSPDGTGADTQYF	TGTGCCAGCAGCCCTGACGGGACAGGGGCCGATACGCAGTATTTT
TRBJ2-7	NA	TRBD1	TRBV5-4	CASSAIGQGVSEQYF	TGTGCCAGCAGCGCCATCGGACAGGGGGTTTCCGAGCAGTACTTC
TRBJ2-2	NA	TRBD1	TRBV29-1	CSVGGQGTGELFF	TGCAGCGTTGGGGGACAGGGGACCGGGGAGCTGTTTTTT
TRBJ1-3	NA	NA	TRBV2	CASITEDSRSGNTIYF	TGTGCCAGCATTACAGAGGACAGCCGCTCTGGAAACACCATATATTTT
TRBJ2-3	NA	TRBD2	TRBV11-1	CASSSTGLVSDTQYF	TGTGCCAGCAGCTCCACCGGACTAGTTTCAGATACGCAGTATTTT